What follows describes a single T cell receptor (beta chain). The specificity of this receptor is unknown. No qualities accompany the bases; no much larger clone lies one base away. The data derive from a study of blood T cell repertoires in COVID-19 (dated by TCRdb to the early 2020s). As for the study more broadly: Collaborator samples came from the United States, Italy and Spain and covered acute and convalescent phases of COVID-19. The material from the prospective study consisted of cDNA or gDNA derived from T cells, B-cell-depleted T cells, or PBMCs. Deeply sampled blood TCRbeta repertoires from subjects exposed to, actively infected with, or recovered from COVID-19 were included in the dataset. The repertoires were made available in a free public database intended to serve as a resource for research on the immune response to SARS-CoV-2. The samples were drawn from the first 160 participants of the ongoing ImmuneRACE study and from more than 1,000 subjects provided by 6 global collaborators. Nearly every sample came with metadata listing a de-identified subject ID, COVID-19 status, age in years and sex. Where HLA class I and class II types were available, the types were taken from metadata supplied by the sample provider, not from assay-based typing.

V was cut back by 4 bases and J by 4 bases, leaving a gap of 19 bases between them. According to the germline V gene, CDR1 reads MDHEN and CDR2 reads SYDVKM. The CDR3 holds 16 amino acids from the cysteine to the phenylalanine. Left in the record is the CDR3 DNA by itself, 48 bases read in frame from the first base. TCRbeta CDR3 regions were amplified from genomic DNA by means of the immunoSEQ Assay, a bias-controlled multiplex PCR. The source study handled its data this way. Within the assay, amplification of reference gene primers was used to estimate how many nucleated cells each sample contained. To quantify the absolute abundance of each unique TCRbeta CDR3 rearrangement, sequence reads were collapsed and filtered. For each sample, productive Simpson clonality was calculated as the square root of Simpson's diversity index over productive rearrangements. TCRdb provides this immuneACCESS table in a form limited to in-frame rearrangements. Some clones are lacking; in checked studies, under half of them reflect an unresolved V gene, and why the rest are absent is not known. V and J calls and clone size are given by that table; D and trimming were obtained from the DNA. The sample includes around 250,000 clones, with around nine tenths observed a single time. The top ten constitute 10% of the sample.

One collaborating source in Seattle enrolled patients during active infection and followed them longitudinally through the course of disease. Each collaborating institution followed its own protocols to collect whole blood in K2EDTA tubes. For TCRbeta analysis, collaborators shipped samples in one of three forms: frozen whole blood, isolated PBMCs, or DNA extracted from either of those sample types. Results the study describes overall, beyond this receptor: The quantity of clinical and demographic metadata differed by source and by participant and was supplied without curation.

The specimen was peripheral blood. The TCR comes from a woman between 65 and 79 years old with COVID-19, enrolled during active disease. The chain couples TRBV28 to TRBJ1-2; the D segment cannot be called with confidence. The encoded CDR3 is CASSSEGGLRAYGYTF. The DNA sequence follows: TGTGCCAGCAGTTCTGAAGGAGGGCTCCGAGCCTATGGCTACACCTTC.